The clone carrying this T cell receptor beta chain occurred a few times. Its antigen is not known. Every participating donor gave one draw, a heparinised blood sample averaging about 120 mL. Using CD45RO/CCR7/CD25/CD127/CD95/CD27, CD4+ naive, central memory, regulatory and stem cell-like memory cells were sorted. The data derive from a study of beta chain features in type 1 diabetes. Overall study findings and caveats: All four CD4+ subsets of Type 1 diabetes patients contained TCRB CDR3s that were moderately but significantly shorter. Possible PCR preference for shorter templates applied equally to patients and controls.

The isolated RNA, all of it, was reverse transcribed, so expressed TCRB transcripts were what got sequenced. There were several million reads on average in the naive, central memory and regulatory T cell samples. Measured with immunoSEQ multiplex PCR; TCRdb has only the in-frame clones, and not every one. The profile shows 300,000 or so clones, about 13% of them singletons. The specimen was naive CD4+ T cells from blood. The sequence was collected from a woman aged 18-29 years with type 1 diabetes.

As DNA, the CDR3 is TGTGCCAGCAGGCCGGGACAGGCGAACACTGAAGCTTTCTTT. This sequence encodes CASRPGQANTEAFF. The chain combines TRBV6-5 with TRBJ1-1; 8 nucleotides line up with TRBD1. In germline, CDR1 is MNHEY, CDR2 SVGAGI. Trimming cost V 6 bases and J 1 base; bases outside gene matches: 4. CDR3 length equals 14 residues.